The T cell receptor beta chain described here comes from a study of immune evolution from preneoplasia to lung adenocarcinoma. Findings of the study overall: Top clone frequencies peaked in normal lung, apparently declining through invasive adenocarcinoma.

Germline values: CDR1 GTSNPN, CDR2 SVGIG (reference sequence). Between the trimmed V and J ends, which lost 2 bases and 4 bases, there was a span of 9 bases. The CDR3 spans 12 residues. Turning to this clone: Its target is unknown.

After pathologic assessment, macro-dissection selected premalignant or tumor cells for extraction. Here immunoSEQ multiplex PCR was the method, and the copy in TCRdb shows in-frame clones only, minus some. This table has 8,000 to 10,000 clones, 70% to 90% appearing once. The receptor was derived from a person aged 65-85 years with invasive lung adenocarcinoma. Some clones in this sample may be carry-over from other donors' samples. The rearrangement joins TRBV30 to TRBJ2-7; D not resolved. The sample taken for sequencing was FFPE invasive lung adenocarcinoma tissue. As DNA, the CDR3 is TGTGCCTGGAGTTATCAAAGTTACGAGCAGTACTTC. This codes for CAWSYQSYEQYF.